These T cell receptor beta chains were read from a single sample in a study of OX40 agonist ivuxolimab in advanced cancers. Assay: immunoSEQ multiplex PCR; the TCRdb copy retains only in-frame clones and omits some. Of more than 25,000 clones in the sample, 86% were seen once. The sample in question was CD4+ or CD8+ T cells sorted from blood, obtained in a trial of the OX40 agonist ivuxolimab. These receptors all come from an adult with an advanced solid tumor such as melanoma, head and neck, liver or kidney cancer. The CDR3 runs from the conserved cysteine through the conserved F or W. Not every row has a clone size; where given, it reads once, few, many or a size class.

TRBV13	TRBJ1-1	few	CASIRTGENTEAFF
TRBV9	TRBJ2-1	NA	CASSVSRLKPNSYNEQFF
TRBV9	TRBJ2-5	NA	CASSVNQGGWETQYF
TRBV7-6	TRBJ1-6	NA	CASSLAGGFSPLHF
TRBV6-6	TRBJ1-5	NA	CASSYSSGTGGPQHF
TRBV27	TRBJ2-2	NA	CASSFGGVRSGELFF
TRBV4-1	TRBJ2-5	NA	CASSQDSPGGFETQYF
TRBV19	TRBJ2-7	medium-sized	CASSIEGFRPYYEQYF
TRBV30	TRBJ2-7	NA	CAWSVGLAVYEQYF
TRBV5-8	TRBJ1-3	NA	CASSFRGEAGNTIYF
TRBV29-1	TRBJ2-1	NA	CSVPLTGTSYNEQFF
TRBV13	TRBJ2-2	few	CASSLQGSGELFF
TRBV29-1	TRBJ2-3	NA	CSVEDWDGLTTDTQYF
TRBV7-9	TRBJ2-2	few	CASSFGTGELFF
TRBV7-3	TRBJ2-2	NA	CASSLPLRGATGELFF
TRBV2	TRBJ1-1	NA	CASLFEPGPLQVGAFF
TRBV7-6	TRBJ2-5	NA	CASSYEIAGWAETQYF
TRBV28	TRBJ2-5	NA	CASGPTGEPQETQYF
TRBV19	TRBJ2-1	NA	CASVADLHNEQFF
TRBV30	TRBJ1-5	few	CAWSSGTEDQPQHF
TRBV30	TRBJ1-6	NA	CAWSTTGTWYNSPLHF
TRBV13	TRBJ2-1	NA	CASTPPTGGSYNEQFF
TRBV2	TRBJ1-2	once	CASPGGDGGYTF
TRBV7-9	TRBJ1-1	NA	CASSPKEGPEAFF
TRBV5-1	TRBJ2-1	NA	CASSLEGLAHNEQFF
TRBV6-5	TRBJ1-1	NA	CASSYGGFTEAFF
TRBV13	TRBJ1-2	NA	CASSLGPRGDYGYTF
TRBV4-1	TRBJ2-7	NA	CASSRGGRVHEQYF
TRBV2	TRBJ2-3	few	CASFGLDTDTQYF
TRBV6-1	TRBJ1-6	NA	CASSVYPGEPLHF
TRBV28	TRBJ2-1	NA	CASSLLAGAYNEQFF
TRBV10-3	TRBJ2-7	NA	CAISEADNPYEQYF
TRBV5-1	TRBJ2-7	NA	CASAIGTSSSYEQYF
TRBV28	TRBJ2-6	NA	CASRPDRGSGANVLTF
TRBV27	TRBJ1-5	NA	CASSLVRGPLEPQHF
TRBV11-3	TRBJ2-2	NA	CASSRREAGELFF
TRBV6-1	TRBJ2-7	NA	CASSEWQGYEQYF
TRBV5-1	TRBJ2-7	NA	CASRPRSSYEQYF
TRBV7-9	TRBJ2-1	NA	CASSSGLVLEQFF
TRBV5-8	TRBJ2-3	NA	CASSETLRGGTDTQYF
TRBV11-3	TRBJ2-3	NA	CASSPRDFPDTQYF
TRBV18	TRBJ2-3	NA	CASSPRDPTDTQYF
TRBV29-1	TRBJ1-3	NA	CSVEQGAIGGNTIYF
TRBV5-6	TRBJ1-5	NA	CASSLEGRGIGSNQPQHF
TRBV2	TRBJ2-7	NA	CASIQGRYSYEQYF
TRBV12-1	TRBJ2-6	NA	CASSDIGQSRANVLTF
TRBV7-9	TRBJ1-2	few	CASSPREWDTF
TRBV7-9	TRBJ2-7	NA	CASSLELTEQYF
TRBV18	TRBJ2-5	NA	CASSPKRSPETQYF
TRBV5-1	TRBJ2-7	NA	CASKKTPYEQYF
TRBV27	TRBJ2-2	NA	CASRRGFGGELFF